These 5 T cell receptor beta chains came from one sample sequenced in a study of spatial heterogeneity in lung cancer (dated by TCRdb to between 2018 and 2021). Libraries were made using 5' RACE. The reads were generated on a NextSeq 500. TCRdb reran the public reads through fastp at Q25 and MiXCR, keeping productive beta chains. Each CDR3 protein gets just one entry, which takes the most common genes and DNA from the rows behind it. Here the sample has around 420 distinct CDR3 sequences; around 38% occur a single time. The ten largest make up 65% to 80% of the sample. This specimen's time point label, interpreted: sample taken at primary tumor resection. Without any cell sorting, TCR sequencing was performed on whole RNA extracted either from tumor and nontumor lung tissue or from cryopreserved PBMC samples. This sample comprised PBMCs, obtained at surgery. The receptors were gathered from a male donor with early-stage non-small cell lung cancer.

Remarks on this clonotype: One end of the junction does not line up with germline, which may come from a read error. This beta chain lies outside the target of a library built for alpha chains; its clone size means little. The V and J genes are TRBV12-3 or TRBV12-4 and TRBJ2-1; D call uncertain. The CDR3 is made up of 12 amino acids. The CDR3 region has the DNA TGTGCCAGCACTTTAGTTCCCAATGAGCAGTTCTTC. Its translation: CASTLVPNEQFF.

The sample holds a few counts of this clonotype. Because the library targeted alpha chains, this beta chain is an off-target read whose size means little. The gene calls are TRBV3-1 and TRBJ2-1; 7 bases map to TRBD2. Germline CDR1 is LGHDT and CDR2 is YNNKEL (reference sequence). With V trimmed by 4 bases and J by 14 bases, 5 bases remained unmatched. The CDR3 covers 11 residues. The CDR3 is CASSLGLVKFF. The CDR3 DNA reads as TGTGCCAGCAGCCTAGGACTAGTGAAGTTCTTC.

This clonotype was detected a few times. This beta chain turned up in a library designed for alpha chains; as an off-target read, its abundance says little. This chain links TRBV4-1 with TRBJ2-5, with TRBD2 identical over 7 bases. This CDR3 has 15 amino acids. The germline V gene has CDR1 MGHRA and CDR2 YSYEKL. V lost 1 base, J lost 1 base, and 3 bases stayed unmatched. CDR3: CASSQATSAQETQYF. CDR3 nucleotide sequence: TGCGCCAGCAGCCAAGCCACTAGCGCCCAAGAGACCCAGTACTTC.

Turning to this clonotype: This beta chain is an unintended read in a library built for alpha chains; its size means little. The rearrangement joins TRBV4-1 to TRBJ2-4, with TRBD1 matching 7 bases. In germline, CDR1 is MGHRA, CDR2 YSYEKL. The CDR3 has 16 amino acids. The V gene end was trimmed by 0 bases and the J gene end by 2 bases; junction bases not matched to a gene: 4. The chain's CDR3 is CASSQEGGWSKNIQYF. The CDR3 coding sequence is TGCGCCAGCAGCCAAGAAGGGGGCTGGTCCAAAAACATTCAGTACTTC.

Of note for this clonotype: This beta chain came through as a stray read in a library set up for alpha chains, and its size says little. The V gene is TRBV28, the J gene TRBJ2-7; D gene unclear. Germline-derived CDR1 and CDR2 are MDHEN and SYDVKM. V gave up 6 bases and J gave up 1 base, with 10 bases separating them. The CDR3 spans 13 residues. The CDR3 DNA is TGTGCCAGCAGACTTAACCGTTCCTACGAGCAGTACTTC. The encoded protein is CASRLNRSYEQYF. Looking up the rest from reference TRBV28 and TRBJ2-7 gives the full variable domain: DVKVTQSSRYLVKRTGEKVFLECVQDMDHENMFWYRQDPGLGLRLIYFSYDVKMKEKGDIPEGYSVSREKKERFSLILESASTNQTSMYLCASRLNRSYEQYFGPGTRLTVT.